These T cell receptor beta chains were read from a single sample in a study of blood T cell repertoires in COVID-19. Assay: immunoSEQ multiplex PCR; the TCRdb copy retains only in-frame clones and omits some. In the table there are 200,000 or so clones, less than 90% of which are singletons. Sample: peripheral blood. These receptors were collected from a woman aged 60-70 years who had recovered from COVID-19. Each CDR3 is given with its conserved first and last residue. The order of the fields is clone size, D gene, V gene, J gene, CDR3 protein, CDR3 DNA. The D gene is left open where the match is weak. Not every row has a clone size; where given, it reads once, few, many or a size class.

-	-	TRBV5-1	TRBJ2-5	CASSLFWGPQETQYF	TGCGCCAGCAGCTTGTTCTGGGGCCCCCAAGAGACCCAGTACTTC
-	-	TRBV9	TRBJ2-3	CASSVDASSSTDTQYF	TGTGCCAGCAGCGTAGACGCTAGCAGTAGCACAGATACGCAGTATTTT
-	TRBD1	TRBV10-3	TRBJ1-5	CATQTGRDSPQHF	TGTGCCACCCAGACAGGGAGAGACTCGCCCCAGCATTTT
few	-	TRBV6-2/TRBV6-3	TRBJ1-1	CASSGAGQGNTEAFF	TGTGCCAGCAGTGGGGCAGGGCAAGGGAACACTGAAGCTTTCTTT
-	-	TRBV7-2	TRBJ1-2	CASSPEGGSGGYTF	TGTGCCAGCAGCCCCGAAGGGGGATCCGGTGGCTACACCTTC
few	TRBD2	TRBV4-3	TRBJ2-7	CASSQDGLADRYEQYF	TGCGCCAGCAGCCAAGATGGGCTAGCGGATCGCTACGAGCAGTACTTC
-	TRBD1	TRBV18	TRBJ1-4	CASSKGAGWLFF	TGTGCCAGCTCAAAGGGGGCGGGCTGGCTGTTTTTT
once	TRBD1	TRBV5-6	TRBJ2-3	CASSAPGQVLTDTQYF	TGTGCCAGCAGCGCCCCGGGACAGGTCCTCACAGATACGCAGTATTTT
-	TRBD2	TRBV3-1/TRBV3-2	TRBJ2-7	CASSFGRGGVEQYF	TGTGCCAGCAGCTTTGGGCGGGGGGGCGTCGAGCAGTACTTC
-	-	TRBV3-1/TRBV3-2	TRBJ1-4	CASSQDFSTNEKLFF	TGTGCCAGCAGCCAAGATTTCTCAACTAATGAAAAACTGTTTTTT
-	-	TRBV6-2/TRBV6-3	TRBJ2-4	CASSYPTRGIASKNIQYF	TGTGCCAGCAGTTACCCGACTAGAGGGATAGCTTCCAAAAACATTCAGTACTTC
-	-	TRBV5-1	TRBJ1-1	CASSLFGVSAEAFF	TGCGCCAGCAGCTTGTTCGGGGTTTCGGCTGAAGCTTTCTTT
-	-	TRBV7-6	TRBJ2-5	CASSLEFGGSKETQYF	TGTGCCAGCAGCTTAGAGTTTGGGGGGTCCAAAGAGACCCAGTACTTC
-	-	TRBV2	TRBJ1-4	CASSKLQGEKKLFF	TGTGCCAGCAGTAAATTACAGGGCGAGAAAAAACTGTTTTTT
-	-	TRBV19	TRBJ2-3	CASKGLSTDTQYF	TGTGCCAGTAAGGGACTTAGCACAGATACGCAGTATTTT
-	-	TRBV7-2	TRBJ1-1	CASSWRTSMNTEAFF	TGTGCCAGCAGCTGGCGGACAAGCATGAACACTGAAGCTTTCTTT
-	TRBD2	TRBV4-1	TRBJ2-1	CASSTRLAGLLDEQFF	TGCGCCAGCAGCACACGACTAGCGGGGTTATTGGATGAGCAGTTCTTC
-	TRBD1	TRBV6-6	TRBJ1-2	CASTETGTNYGYTF	TGTGCCAGCACGGAGACAGGGACTAACTATGGCTACACCTTC
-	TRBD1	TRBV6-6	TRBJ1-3	CASSQGQGLGNTIYF	TGTGCCAGCAGCCAGGGACAGGGGCTCGGAAACACCATATATTTT
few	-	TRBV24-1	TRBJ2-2	CATSDHREGTGELFF	TGTGCCACCAGTGATCACAGGGAGGGCACCGGGGAGCTGTTTTTT
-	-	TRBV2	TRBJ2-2	CASVGRGITGELFF	TGTGCCAGCGTGGGTAGGGGAATCACCGGGGAGCTGTTTTTT
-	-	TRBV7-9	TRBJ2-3	CASLFRVSTDTQYF	TGTGCCAGCCTCTTCAGGGTTAGCACAGATACGCAGTATTTT
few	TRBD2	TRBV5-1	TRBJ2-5	CASSSTRGGAGIRGPSYF	TGCGCCAGCAGTTCTACTCGCGGGGGGGCCGGGATACGGGGACCATCGTACTTC
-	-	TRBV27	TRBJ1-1	CASSPSPRGFLVMNTEAFF	TGTGCCAGCAGTCCCTCGCCGCGGGGTTTTCTTGTTATGAACACTGAAGCTTTCTTT
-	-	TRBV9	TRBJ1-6	CASSVQGSYNSPLHF	TGTGCCAGCAGCGTTCAGGGGTCCTATAATTCACCCCTCCACTTT
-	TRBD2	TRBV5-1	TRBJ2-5	CASSLASSGGILYF	TGCGCCAGCAGCTTGGCCTCTAGCGGGGGGATTTTATACTTC
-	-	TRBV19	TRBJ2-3	CASSIALGGGGTDTQYF	TGTGCCAGTAGTATCGCCTTAGGAGGGGGCGGCACAGATACGCAGTATTTT
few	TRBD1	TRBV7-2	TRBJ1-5	CASSLVLSRGLAQPQHF	TGTGCCAGCAGCTTAGTCCTGTCCAGGGGGCTAGCTCAGCCCCAGCATTTT
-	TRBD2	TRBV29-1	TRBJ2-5	CSVVGGGVRETQYF	TGCAGCGTTGTCGGCGGGGGGGTCCGGGAGACCCAGTACTTC
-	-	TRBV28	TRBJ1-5	CASSKDTLSNQPQHF	TGTGCCAGCAGTAAAGACACCCTTAGCAATCAGCCCCAGCATTTT
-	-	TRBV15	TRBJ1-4	CATSRAGGGEKLFF	TGTGCCACCAGCAGAGCCGGGGGAGGGGAAAAACTGTTTTTT
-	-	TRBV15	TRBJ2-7	CATKDSGLEQYF	TGTGCCACCAAGGACAGCGGCCTCGAGCAGTACTTC
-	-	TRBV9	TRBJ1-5	CASSRGHFSNQPQHF	TGTGCCAGCAGCCGGGGACATTTTAGCAATCAGCCCCAGCATTTT
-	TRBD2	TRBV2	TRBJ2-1	CASMPGLASYNEQFF	TGTGCCAGCATGCCGGGACTAGCCTCCTACAATGAGCAGTTCTTC
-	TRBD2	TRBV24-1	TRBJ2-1	CATSDPQGAGNNEQFF	TGTGCCACCAGTGATCCCCAGGGAGCGGGGAATAATGAGCAGTTCTTC
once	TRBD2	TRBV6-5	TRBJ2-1	CASNRGGPANEQFF	TGTGCCAGCAACCGCGGGGGGCCAGCGAATGAGCAGTTCTTC
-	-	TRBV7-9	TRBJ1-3	CASSLARKGVSGNTIYF	TGTGCCAGCAGCTTAGCGAGGAAGGGAGTCTCTGGAAACACCATATATTTT
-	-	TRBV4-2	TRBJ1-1	CASSQRGSELEGAFF	TGTGCCAGCAGCCAGAGAGGATCAGAACTAGAAGGAGCTTTCTTT
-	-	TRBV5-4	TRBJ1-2	CASLGGGGYTF	TGTGCCAGCTTAGGGGGGGGCGGCTACACCTTC
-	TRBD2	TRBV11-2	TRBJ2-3	CASGRGLAGTDTQYF	TGTGCCAGCGGACGAGGACTAGCGGGCACAGATACGCAGTATTTT
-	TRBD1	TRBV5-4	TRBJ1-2	CASRDQGVVGYTF	TGTGCCAGCAGGGACCAGGGGGTTGTTGGCTACACCTTC
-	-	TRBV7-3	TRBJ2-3	CASSFTSWDTQYF	TGTGCCAGCAGCTTTACTAGTTGGGATACGCAGTATTTT
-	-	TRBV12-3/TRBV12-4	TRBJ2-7	CASTTRGSYEQYF	TGTGCCAGCACCACCCGGGGGTCCTACGAGCAGTACTTC
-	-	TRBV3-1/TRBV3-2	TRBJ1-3	CASSQDPGGGGNTIYF	TGTGCCAGCAGCCAAGATCCGGGGGGGGGAGGAAACACCATATATTTT
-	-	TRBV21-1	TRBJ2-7	CASSWTPGQSFYEQYF	TGTGCCAGCAGTTGGACTCCGGGACAGAGTTTCTACGAGCAGTACTTC
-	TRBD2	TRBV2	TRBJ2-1	CASRMTSGGGNEQFF	TGTGCCAGCAGAATGACTAGCGGGGGGGGAAATGAGCAGTTCTTC
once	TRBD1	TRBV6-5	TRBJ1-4	CASRTGGANEKLFF	TGTGCCAGCAGGACAGGGGGCGCGAATGAAAAACTGTTTTTT
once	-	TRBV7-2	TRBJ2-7	CASSLALGHDYEQYF	TGTGCCAGCAGCTTAGCGCTAGGACACGACTACGAGCAGTACTTC
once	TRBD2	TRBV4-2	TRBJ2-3	CASSQEAGASGGAYTDTQYF	TGTGCCAGCAGCCAAGAGGCAGGGGCTAGCGGGGGGGCTTACACAGATACGCAGTATTTT
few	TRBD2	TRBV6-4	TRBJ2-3	CASSDSTSGGAADTQYF	TGTGCCAGCAGTGACTCCACTAGCGGGGGGGCCGCAGATACGCAGTATTTT
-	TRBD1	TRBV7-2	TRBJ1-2	CASSSGTGGYGYTF	TGTGCCAGCAGCTCGGGGACAGGGGGCTATGGCTACACCTTC
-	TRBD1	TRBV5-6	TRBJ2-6	CASSWDRDSGANVLTF	TGTGCCAGCAGCTGGGACAGGGACTCTGGGGCCAACGTCCTGACTTTC
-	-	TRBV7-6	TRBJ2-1	CASSPGVKAASSYNEQFF	TGTGCCAGCAGCCCAGGTGTGAAAGCGGCGAGCTCCTACAATGAGCAGTTCTTC